These 21 T cell receptor beta chains came from one sample sequenced in a study of Ad26.COV2.S vaccination and SARS-CoV-2 variants. Treatment: around 19 received Ad26.COV2.S at low or high dose, single or two shots; several received placebo; per-sample allocation not given. Samples analyzed were those drawn on day 63 after the first vaccine or placebo injection. The protocol was immunoSEQ multiplex PCR, while the TCRdb copy is restricted to in-frame clones and leaves out a portion. The data show fewer than 500,000 clones, approximately 90% seen once. The specimen was peripheral blood, collected in a trial of Ad26.COV2.S vaccine versus placebo. These receptors were collected from a person aged 18 to 59 who received the Ad26.COV2.S COVID-19 vaccine or a placebo.

The genes are TRBV4-2 and TRBJ2-4; 10 bases align to TRBD2. V dropped 2 bases and J dropped 5; count of bases not matched to a gene: 12. The CDR3 sequence is 18 residues long. From germline, CDR1 is LGHNA and CDR2 YNFKEQ. CDR3 bases: TGTGCCAGCAGCCAAAAGAGGGGACTAGCGTCAGGGGAAAACATTCAGTACTTC. Its translation is CASSQKRGLASGENIQYF.

This clone was recorded only once. The chain combines TRBV3-1 (or the pseudogene TRBV3-2) with TRBJ2-3; D might be TRBD2 (5 bases). The CDR3 covers 14 residues. With 4 bases removed from V and 1 base from J, the gap between germline ends came to 9 bases. The V gene's germline CDR1 is LGHDT and CDR2 YNNKEL (reference sequence). This CDR3 is CASSRAGGTDTQYF. CDR3 in DNA: TGTGCCAGCAGCCGGGCCGGGGGCACAGATACGCAGTATTTT.

The chain recombines TRBV7-9 with TRBJ1-1; D might be TRBD1 (6 bases). The V end lost 5 bases, the J end lost 8 bases, and 15 bases lay between the germline ends. The CDR3 has 13 amino acids. CDR1 and CDR2 (germline): SEHNR, FQNEAQ (reference sequence). The DNA for the CDR3 is TGTGCCAGCAGCCCCAGGGGCAGGATCGAAGCTTTCTTT. This codes for CASSPRGRIEAFF. The whole variable domain, filled in from reference TRBV7-9 and TRBJ1-1, reads DTGVSQNPRHKITKRGQNVTFRCDPISEHNRLYWYRQTLGQGPEFLTYFQNEAQLEKSRLLSDRFSAERPKGSFSTLEIQRTEQGDSAMYLCASSPRGRIEAFFGQGTRLTVV.

This rearrangement joins TRBV6-5 to TRBJ2-3, with TRBD1 matching over 11 bases. Germline CDR1 and CDR2: MNHEY and SVGAGI. This CDR3 has 14 residues. Trimming took 6 bases from V and 4 from J; bases not matched to a gene: 3. CDR3 sequence: CASRGTGGPDTQYF. The CDR3 DNA follows: TGTGCCAGCAGAGGGACAGGGGGGCCAGATACGCAGTATTTT.

This chain connects TRBV5-1 to TRBJ2-2; D uncertain. The germline CDR1 and CDR2 sequences are SGHRS and YFSETQ. V lost 0 bases and J 6 bases, leaving 12 bases between the germline ends. The CDR3 is 15 amino acids. This CDR3 reads CASSLEIATSGELFF. CDR3 sequence (DNA): TGCGCCAGCAGCTTGGAGATAGCTACGTCCGGGGAGCTGTTTTTT.

V is TRBV6-2 or TRBV6-3 and J is TRBJ2-1; 11 bases are shared with TRBD2. There are 15 residues in the CDR3. V lost 5 bases and J lost 5; bases outside the gene matches: 5. Germline CDR1 MNHEY, CDR2 SVGEGT. The CDR3 nucleotides are TGTGCCAGCAGTCCCGGGACTAGCGGAGACAATGAGCAGTTCTTC. Amino acids: CASSPGTSGDNEQFF.

This sequence joins TRBV5-4 and TRBJ2-2; no firm D call. Trimming removed 3 bases at V and 0 bases at J, with 12 bases between. The CDR3 consists of 16 residues. The germline gives CDR1 SGHNT, CDR2 YYREEE (reference sequence). The CDR3 DNA is TGTGCCAGCAGCTCAGTCAGCAGAACGAACACCGGGGAGCTGTTTTTT. This sequence encodes CASSSVSRTNTGELFF.

J is TRBJ1-2 and V is TRBV24-1; 12 positions match TRBD1. This CDR3 comprises 16 residues. The germline CDR1 and CDR2 sequences are KGHDR and SFDVKD. V lost 3 bases and J lost 5; bases outside the gene matches: 6. The CDR3 sequence: CATSDTGTGGRYGYTF. The DNA for the CDR3 is TGTGCCACCAGTGATACCGGGACAGGGGGCCGATATGGCTACACCTTC.

The CDR3 loop is CASSMLAREAFF. CDR3 DNA: TGTGCCAGTAGTATGTTGGCACGTGAAGCTTTCTTT. This chain connects TRBV19 to TRBJ1-1; D is unclear. The V and J ends lost 3 bases and 7 bases respectively, with 9 bases between them. CDR1 is LNHDA, CDR2 SQIVND, per germline (reference sequence). This CDR3 region has 12 residues.

This sequence joins TRBV27 and TRBJ2-2; no firm D call. This CDR3 spans 12 amino acids. Trimming pared 5 bases from V and 7 bases from J, leaving 8 bases between. Germline CDR1 reads MNHEY; CDR2 reads SMNVEV (reference sequence). This CDR3 reads CASSTPGGELFF. In DNA, the CDR3 is TGTGCCAGCAGTACCCCGGGCGGGGAGCTGTTTTTT.

The chain recombines TRBV10-3 with TRBJ2-1; 12 nucleotides match TRBD2. The length of the CDR3 is 17 residues. V lost 4 bases to trimming and J lost 8 bases; unmatched junction nucleotides: 12. CDR1 and CDR2 (germline): ENHRY, SYGVKD. CDR3 DNA: TGTGCCATCAGTGGCCCCGGGACTAGCGGGCTTAGGGATGAGCAGTTCTTC. Protein sequence: CAISGPGTSGLRDEQFF.

This rearrangement joins TRBV5-1 to TRBJ1-4; D remains unclear. V lost 0 bases and J 8 bases, leaving 14 bases between the germline ends. The CDR3 has 15 amino acids. Germline V lookup: CDR1 SGHRS, CDR2 YFSETQ. This CDR3 is CASSLEYRPGEKLFF. The CDR3 DNA reads as TGCGCCAGCAGCTTGGAGTACAGACCGGGGGAAAAACTGTTTTTT.

This rearrangement joins TRBV27 to TRBJ2-3; 13 bases map to TRBD2. Germline V lookup: CDR1 MNHEY, CDR2 SMNVEV (reference sequence). The trim removed 5 bases at V and 4 bases at J, leaving 3 bases unmatched. This CDR3 is built from 15 residues. CDR3 nucleotides: TGTGCCAGCAGTAGACTAGCGGGAGGCTCAGATACGCAGTATTTT. Protein: CASSRLAGGSDTQYF.

The rearrangement joins TRBV7-9 to TRBJ1-4, with 8 bases identical to TRBD1. Trimming removed 7 bases from V and 4 bases from J; junction bases left unmatched: 5. Germline values: CDR1 SEHNR, CDR2 FQNEAQ (reference sequence). CDR3 length: 14 residues. The CDR3 protein is CASNDRGYNEKLFF. In DNA, the CDR3 is TGTGCCAGCAACGACAGGGGCTATAATGAAAAACTGTTTTTT. The full variable domain, rest sourced from reference TRBV7-9 and TRBJ1-4, is DTGVSQNPRHKITKRGQNVTFRCDPISEHNRLYWYRQTLGQGPEFLTYFQNEAQLEKSRLLSDRFSAERPKGSFSTLEIQRTEQGDSAMYLCASNDRGYNEKLFFGSGTQLSVL.

The chain is built from TRBV21-1 and TRBJ2-5; TRBD1 reflects the table's D call only, with no check against the DNA. TRBV21-1 has pseudogene status. This CDR3 contains 15 residues. The CDR3 sequence is CASSKEWLYQETQYF. The CDR3 DNA follows: TGTGCCAGCAGCAAAGAGTGGCTCTACCAAGAGACCCAGTACTTC.

This sequence joins TRBV30 and TRBJ1-5, with 7 positions matching TRBD1. CDR1 and CDR2 from the germline V gene are GTSNPN and SVGIG (reference sequence). Unmatched junction bases numbered 10, after V lost 1 base and J lost 4 bases. This CDR3 region has 16 residues. CDR3 amino acids: CAWSGWTAGGNQPQHF. For the CDR3, the DNA is TGTGCCTGGAGTGGATGGACGGCAGGGGGGAATCAGCCCCAGCATTTT.

The chain uses TRBV9 and TRBJ2-6; 10 bases fit TRBD1. The germline V gene encodes CDR1 SGDLS and CDR2 YYNGEE. The J segment lost 4 bases and the V segment lost 2 bases, leaving 9 bases of the junction unmatched. The CDR3 length is 18 residues. The CDR3 loop reads CASSVDGTGVSGANVLTF. The CDR3 DNA reads as TGTGCCAGCAGCGTCGACGGGACAGGGGTATCCGGGGCCAACGTCCTGACTTTC.

This chain links TRBV7-2 with TRBJ2-3, with D hard to call. This CDR3 has 13 amino acids. Trimming took off 3 bases at V and 1 base at J, with 5 bases between the two ends. Germline CDR1 reads SGHTA; CDR2 reads FQGNSA. CDR3 DNA sequence: TGTGCCAGCAGCTTTATCGGCACAGATACGCAGTATTTT. It is translated as CASSFIGTDTQYF. The full variable domain, its missing parts supplied by reference TRBV7-2 and TRBJ2-3, is GAGVSQSPSNKVTEKGKDVELRCDPISGHTALYWYRQSLGQGLEFLIYFQGNSAPDKSGLPSDRFSAERTGGSVSTLTIQRTQQEDSAVYLCASSFIGTDTQYFGPGTRLTVL.

This chain connects TRBV28 to TRBJ2-3; 11 positions agree with TRBD2. Germline CDR1 is MDHEN and CDR2 is SYDVKM. Germline trimming cut 3 bases from V and 1 base from J; bases unmatched to any gene: 9. There are 18 residues in the CDR3. The CDR3 DNA is TGTGCCAGCAGTTTGAACCTCGTAGCGGGAGGGGGCACAGATACGCAGTATTTT. Translating gives CASSLNLVAGGGTDTQYF.

The chain combines TRBV6-2 or TRBV6-3 with TRBJ2-3; 8 nucleotides match TRBD2. CDR3 size: 16 residues. V lost 0 bases and J lost 0; bases outside the gene matches: 2. Germline lookup yields CDR1 MNHEY and CDR2 SVGEGT. The DNA of the CDR3 is TGTGCCAGCAGTTACTCTGCTAGCGGGAGCACAGATACGCAGTATTTT. This translates into CASSYSASGSTDTQYF.

The V and J genes are TRBV5-1 and TRBJ2-1; the match to TRBD1 covers 7 bases. Trimming cost V 0 bases and J 7 bases; bases outside gene matches: 7. From germline, CDR1 is SGHRS and CDR2 YFSETQ. CDR3 size: 15 residues. CDR3 amino acids: CASSLVGRGSNEQFF. The CDR3 bases are TGCGCCAGCAGCTTGGTGGGCAGGGGGTCAAATGAGCAGTTCTTC.